This TCR beta chain was identified during a study of T-cell memory formation after mild COVID-19. At the level of the study: TCR clusters largely stayed donor specific.

This CDR3 is built from 15 residues. Trimming cost V 5 bases and J 6 bases, with 18 bases left between them. The V gene's germline CDR1 is SGHTA and CDR2 FQGTGA. Constant-segment primers were used for 5'RACE, and the resulting TCR alpha and TCR beta cDNA libraries carried sample barcodes and UMIs. TCRdb analysed the 5' RACE reads with MiXCR anew, one entry per CDR3 protein. This sample yields some 490,000 distinct CDR3 sequences, of which 15% to 20% are seen a single time; 9% to 15% belongs to the top ten. This clonotype came up many times. Antigen unknown. General study points: Day 15 to 85 contractors were CD4/CD8 balanced; later expanders leaned CD4+.

Input material: PBMCs or a T cell subset sorted from them (not recorded which). J is TRBJ2-3 and V is TRBV7-3; no definite D call. The source of this sequence is an adult woman who had mild COVID-19 (a few samples of this study predate the infection). Cell type and time point are not known. The CDR3 spells CASSPYPYPPDTQYF. CDR3 bases: TGTGCCAGCAGCCCGTACCCTTACCCGCCGGATACGCAGTATTTT.